The clone carrying this T cell receptor (beta chain) appeared once. As processed by the authors: Amplification with reference gene primers provided the estimates of nucleated cell counts. The method was immunoSEQ multiplex PCR; TCRdb's version includes in-frame clones alone and lacks a portion of them. D and trimming come from the DNA, and the V and J calls and clone size come from that table. Among about 420,000 clones listed, 80% to 90% were seen once. This sample stems from a study of blood T cell repertoires in COVID-19. Overall study context: From T cells, B-cell-depleted T cells, or PBMCs came the material, which was cDNA or gDNA.

Seattle patient enrollment occurred during active infection, with longitudinal follow-up thereafter. V shed 3 bases and J 1 base; nucleotides not matched to a gene: 4. This CDR3 is 15 amino acids long. In germline, CDR1 is MGHRA, CDR2 YSYEKL. The chain couples TRBV4-1 to TRBJ2-5; TRBD2 aligns across 8 bases. The clonotype was recovered from a man younger than 35 with COVID-19, enrolled during active disease. Sequences were obtained from peripheral blood. The CDR3 bases are TGCGCCAGCAGCCAGGGTAGCGGGGCCCAAGAGACCCAGTACTTC. It translates to CASSQGSGAQETQYF.